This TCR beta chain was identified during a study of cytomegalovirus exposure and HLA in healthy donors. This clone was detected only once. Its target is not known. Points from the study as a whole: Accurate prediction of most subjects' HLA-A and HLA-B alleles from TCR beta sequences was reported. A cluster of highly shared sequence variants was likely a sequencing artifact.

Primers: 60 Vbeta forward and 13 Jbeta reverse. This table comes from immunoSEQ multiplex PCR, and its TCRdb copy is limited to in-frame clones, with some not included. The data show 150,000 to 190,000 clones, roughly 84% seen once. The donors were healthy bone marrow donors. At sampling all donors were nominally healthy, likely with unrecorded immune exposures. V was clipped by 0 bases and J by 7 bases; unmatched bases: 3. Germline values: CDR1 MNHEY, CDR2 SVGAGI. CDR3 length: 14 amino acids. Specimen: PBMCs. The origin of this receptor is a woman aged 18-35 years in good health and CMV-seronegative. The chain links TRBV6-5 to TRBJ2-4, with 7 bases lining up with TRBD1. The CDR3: CASSYSGGRNIQYF. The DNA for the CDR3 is TGTGCCAGCAGTTACTCAGGGGGCAGGAACATTCAGTACTTC.